What follows is one TCR beta chain and its context. What it recognizes is unknown. Method: immunoSEQ multiplex PCR; TCRdb's copy keeps in-frame clones and lacks some. This sample yields 26,000 or so clones, of which 83% are seen a single time; approximately 5.1% belongs to the top ten. These data are taken from a study of neoadjuvant nivolumab and ipilimumab in lung cancer. General observations from the study: Compared with tumor-adjacent uninvolved lung, resected tumors showed greater richness and clonality. Blood richness before therapy tracked richness in tumors resected after neoadjuvant therapy.

Germline V CDR1 and CDR2: SGHNT, YYREEE (reference sequence). The V gene lost 0 bases and the J gene lost 7 bases, with 5 bases spanning the gap. The CDR3 is made up of 13 amino acids. This specimen was tumor tissue, taken after neoadjuvant nivolumab, alone or with ipilimumab, at or shortly before surgery. The chain links TRBV5-4 to TRBJ1-6; unclear D gene. The receptor comes from an adult with non-small cell lung cancer. The CDR3: CASSLGANSPLHF. The DNA of the CDR3 is TGTGCCAGCAGCTTGGGGGCAAATTCACCCCTCCACTTT.